Shown below are 27 T cell receptor beta chains from a single sample sequenced in a study of Ad26.COV2.S vaccination and SARS-CoV-2 variants. TCRdb keeps only in-frame clones here, not all; method: immunoSEQ multiplex PCR. This sample has around 270,000 clones, with 87% found just once. Treatment reported: around 19 received Ad26.COV2.S at low or high dose, single or two shots; about 5 received placebo; per-sample allocation not given. Following the first vaccine or placebo injection, samples were taken on day 63. The sequences come from peripheral blood, collected in a trial of Ad26.COV2.S vaccine versus placebo. The source of these receptors is a person between 18 and 65 years old who received the Ad26.COV2.S COVID-19 vaccine or a placebo.

The chain joins TRBV6-5 to TRBJ2-3, with 11 bases identical to TRBD2. Germline trimming cut 3 bases from V and 3 bases from J; bases unmatched to any gene: 5. CDR3 length: 16 residues. Looked up from germline, CDR1 is MNHEY and CDR2 is SVGAGI. CDR3 nucleotide sequence: TGTGCCAGCAGTTATGGGACTAGCGGCAGGACAGATACGCAGTATTTT. This translates into CASSYGTSGRTDTQYF.

V gene TRBV6-6 combines with J gene TRBJ1-1; no clear D gene. CDR1 is MNHNY and CDR2 is SVGAGI in the germline V gene (reference sequence). V was shortened by 8 bases and J by 5 bases, with 12 bases between the two germline ends. The CDR3 sequence is 12 residues long. The CDR3 here is CASHGIGTEAFF. The DNA of the CDR3 is TGTGCCAGCCACGGTATAGGAACTGAAGCTTTCTTT.

This chain joins TRBV2 and TRBJ2-7; TRBD1 is a possible D gene (7 bases). V was clipped by 7 bases and J by 4 bases, with 17 bases between them. Germline assignment: CDR1 SNHLY and CDR2 FYNNEI. CDR3 length: 14 amino acids. CDR3 residues: CASIVAGQPYEQYV. The CDR3 nucleotides read TGTGCCAGCATCGTTGCGGGACAGCCTTACGAGCAGTACGTC.

The rearrangement links TRBV27 to TRBJ1-1; TRBD1 might be the D (5 bases). The CDR3 is made up of 14 amino acids. V shed 3 bases and J shed 2 bases, with 10 bases lying between them. Germline V lookup: CDR1 MNHEY, CDR2 SMNVEV (reference sequence). CDR3 sequence: CASSFNGGNTEAFF. The CDR3, as DNA: TGTGCCAGCAGTTTCAACGGGGGTAACACTGAAGCTTTCTTT.

The CDR3 spells CASSWDRGWAETQYF. In DNA form, the CDR3 reads TGTGCCAGCAGCTGGGACAGGGGTTGGGCAGAGACCCAGTACTTC. J is TRBJ2-5 and V is TRBV7-2; 10 nucleotides align to TRBD1. The germline CDR1 and CDR2 sequences are SGHTA and FQGNSA. V trimming: 4 bases; J trimming: 4 bases; junction bases outside the gene matches: 6. CDR3 length: 15 amino acids.

The chain is built from TRBV3-1 (or the pseudogene TRBV3-2) and TRBJ1-1; 8 bases match TRBD1. CDR1 is LGHDT and CDR2 is YNNKEL in the germline V gene (reference sequence). J was trimmed by 0 bases and V by 2 bases; bases with no gene match: 8. The CDR3 covers 17 residues. CDR3 amino acids: CASSQYLTGAMNTEAFF. The CDR3 coding sequence is TGTGCCAGCAGCCAATACTTGACAGGGGCGATGAACACTGAAGCTTTCTTT.

The chain couples TRBV11-2 to TRBJ2-5; 11 positions match TRBD2. The V gene's germline CDR1 is SGHAT and CDR2 FQNNGV. The CDR3 sequence is 18 residues long. V dropped 5 bases and J dropped 7; count of bases not matched to a gene: 18. In DNA, the CDR3 is TGTGCCAGCAGCCCTAGAGGGACTAGCGGAATCCGGGCTGGGACCCAGTACTTC. It yields the protein CASSPRGTSGIRAGTQYF.

In this sample, this clone turned up once. The chain links TRBV13 to TRBJ2-3, with TRBD2 matching 11 bases. The length of the CDR3 is 17 residues. Germline V gene data show CDR1 as PRHDT and CDR2 as FYEKMQ (reference sequence). Trimming cost V 1 base and J 5 bases; bases outside gene matches: 8. The CDR3 region has the DNA TGTGCCAGCAGCTTAGACGGGCTAGCGGGAGGACTAGATACGCAGTATTTT. Residues: CASSLDGLAGGLDTQYF. Looking up the rest from reference TRBV13 and TRBJ2-3 gives the full variable domain: AAGVIQSPRHLIKEKRETATLKCYPIPRHDTVYWYQQGPGQDPQFLISFYEKMQSDKGSIPDRFSAQQFSDYHSELNMSSLELGDSALYFCASSLDGLAGGLDTQYFGPGTRLTVL.

The J gene is TRBJ2-5, the V gene TRBV29-1; D possibly corresponds to TRBD1 (6 bases). Germline values: CDR1 SQVTM, CDR2 ANQGSEA. V was shortened by 4 bases and J by 3 bases, with 12 bases between the two germline ends. This CDR3 contains 13 residues. CDR3 in DNA: TGCAGCGTTGCCAGACAGGTAGAAGAGACCCAGTACTTC. This codes for CSVARQVEETQYF.

As DNA, the CDR3 is TGTGCCAGCAGCTTAGGGGCCGGGGAGCAGTTCTTC. Residues: CASSLGAGEQFF. This rearrangement joins TRBV7-8 to TRBJ2-1; the D is unclear. Trimming stripped 1 base from V and 10 bases from J, with 8 bases between. Germline CDR1 SGHVS, CDR2 FQNEAQ. The CDR3 length is 12 residues.

The gene calls are TRBV19 and TRBJ2-4; no reliable D call. V was shortened by 4 bases and J by 2 bases, with 18 bases between the two germline ends. The CDR3 covers 17 residues. Germline loops: CDR1 LNHDA, CDR2 SQIVND (reference sequence). The CDR3 sequence: CASSKTLGQRTKNIQYF. CDR3 DNA sequence: TGTGCCAGTAGTAAGACTCTCGGCCAAAGGACCAAAAACATTCAGTACTTC.

V usage is TRBV3-1 (or the pseudogene TRBV3-2) and J usage is TRBJ2-1; D is perhaps TRBD2 (6 bases). The V gene lost 2 bases and the J gene lost 5 bases, with 16 bases spanning the gap. This CDR3 contains 16 residues. The V gene's germline CDR1 is LGHDT and CDR2 YNNKEL (reference sequence). CDR3 DNA: TGTGCCAGCAGCCAACTGGCGGGGCTAGGTAACAATGAGCAGTTCTTC. The encoded protein is CASSQLAGLGNNEQFF.

The V and J genes are TRBV7-3 and TRBJ2-7, with D possibly being TRBD2 (6 bases). Germline V lookup: CDR1 SGHTA, CDR2 FQGTGA. The CDR3 is 13 amino acids. V was clipped by 1 base and J by 3 bases, with 7 bases between them. In DNA form, the CDR3 reads TGTGCCAGCAGCTTAAACGGGGGCTACGAGCAGTACTTC. Protein product: CASSLNGGYEQYF.

The chain couples TRBV5-4 to TRBJ2-7, with a tentative D call TRBD2 (6 bases). CDR3 size: 14 residues. Germline CDR1 reads SGHNT; CDR2 reads YYREEE (reference sequence). V lost 3 bases and J lost 1, with 11 bases in between. The CDR3 here is CASSSGGESYEQYF. For the CDR3, the DNA is TGTGCCAGCAGCTCTGGCGGGGAGTCCTACGAGCAGTACTTC.

This rearrangement joins TRBV24-1 to TRBJ2-3; either TRBD1 or TRBD2 may fit D (5 bases each). Germline CDR1 is KGHDR and CDR2 is SFDVKD. Deletions cut 0 bases from V and 2 bases from J, with 8 bases between. CDR3 size: 15 residues. The CDR3 loop is CATSDLVGVTDTQYF. CDR3 sequence (DNA): TGTGCCACCAGTGATTTGGTGGGGGTCACAGATACGCAGTATTTT.

The V gene is TRBV4-1, the J gene TRBJ2-5, with 13 bases matching TRBD2. V shed 4 bases and J 1 base; nucleotides not matched to a gene: 3. Germline V gene lookup returns CDR1 MGHRA and CDR2 YSYEKL. This CDR3 comprises 16 residues. The CDR3 DNA follows: TGCGCCAGCAGCCTGGGACTAGCGGGGACCCAAGAGACCCAGTACTTC. As protein: CASSLGLAGTQETQYF.

The rearrangement uses TRBV24-1 and TRBJ2-3; D is possibly TRBD2 (6 bases). V lost 7 bases to trimming and J lost 1 base, with 17 bases between them. Germline CDR1 KGHDR, CDR2 SFDVKD. This CDR3 has 16 amino acids. In DNA, the CDR3 is TGTGCCACCAGACCTCGACGCACGGGGGGCACAGATACGCAGTATTTT. Amino acids: CATRPRRTGGTDTQYF.

This sequence joins TRBV19 and TRBJ1-5; D not certain. With 3 bases removed from V and 0 bases from J, the gap between germline ends came to 9 bases. CDR3 length: 15 amino acids. The germline CDR1 and CDR2 sequences are LNHDA and SQIVND (reference sequence). The CDR3 DNA sequence: TGTGCCAGTAGTATGGCGACGGTTAGCAATCAGCCCCAGCATTTT. Protein: CASSMATVSNQPQHF.

The chain recombines TRBV5-1 with TRBJ2-3; 10 nucleotides agree with TRBD1. CDR1 is SGHRS and CDR2 is YFSETQ in the germline V gene. This CDR3 contains 16 residues. V shed 4 bases and J 2 bases; nucleotides not matched to a gene: 7. The CDR3 bases are TGCGCCAGCAGCCAACCGACAGGGGGCATCACAGATACGCAGTATTTT. This codes for CASSQPTGGITDTQYF.

This chain links TRBV19 with TRBJ1-1, with D maybe TRBD1 (5 bases). Trimming shortened V by 4 bases and J by 1 base, and 10 bases separated the two germline ends. Germline V gene lookup returns CDR1 LNHDA and CDR2 SQIVND (reference sequence). This CDR3 has 14 amino acids. In nucleotides, the CDR3 is TGTGCCAGTAGTAAAGGGACGGGGAACACTGAAGCTTTCTTT. It encodes CASSKGTGNTEAFF.

This sequence joins TRBV29-1 and TRBJ2-7; D assignment may be TRBD1 or TRBD2 (5 bases each). Per germline, CDR1 SQVTM and CDR2 ANQGSEA. Trimming left V 8 bases short and J 3 bases short, with 11 bases between. The CDR3 loop spans 11 amino acids. The DNA of the CDR3 is TGCAGCCTCTGGGACGACTACGAGCAGTACGTC. It encodes CSLWDDYEQYV.

The chain has TRBV5-4 and TRBJ2-5; perhaps TRBD2 as D (6 bases). The germline gives CDR1 SGHNT, CDR2 YYREEE (reference sequence). V lost 2 bases and J lost 5, with 13 bases in between. This CDR3 has 14 amino acids. The CDR3 DNA is TGTGCCAGCAGCTTACCCGGGAGAGAGGAGACCCAGTACTTC. Translated: CASSLPGREETQYF.

The chain is built from TRBV7-6 and TRBJ1-1; 9 nucleotides line up with TRBD1. Germline values: CDR1 SGHVS, CDR2 FNYEAQ. V was clipped by 5 bases and J by 6 bases; unmatched bases: 10. CDR3 length: 15 residues. The CDR3 spells CASSPRGTGPSEAFF. The CDR3 coding sequence is TGTGCCAGCAGCCCCCGCGGGACAGGGCCCTCTGAAGCTTTCTTT.

This clone appeared once. The chain links TRBV5-1 to TRBJ2-5, with TRBD1 identical over 8 bases. CDR1 and CDR2 (germline): SGHRS, YFSETQ. The CDR3 loop spans 16 amino acids. Losses at the gene ends were 4 bases for V and 2 bases for J; bases not matched to a gene: 10. CDR3 protein: CASSLSRGLDQETQYF. The CDR3 DNA is TGCGCCAGCAGCCTAAGCAGGGGGCTAGATCAAGAGACCCAGTACTTC.

The V and J genes are TRBV5-5 and TRBJ2-1; 7 nucleotides match TRBD1. V trimming: 1 base; J trimming: 4 bases; junction bases outside the gene matches: 8. The germline CDR1 and CDR2 sequences are SGHKS and YYEKEE (reference sequence). This CDR3 contains 16 residues. As DNA, the CDR3 is TGTGCCAGCAGCTTGAGTCTGACAGGGTTATACAATGAGCAGTTCTTC. This sequence encodes CASSLSLTGLYNEQFF. The variable domain in full, with the rest retrieved from reference TRBV5-5 and TRBJ2-1, is DAGVTQSPTHLIKTRGQQVTLRCSPISGHKSVSWYQQVLGQGPQFIFQYYEKEERGRGNFPDRFSARQFPNYSSELNVNALLLGDSALYLCASSLSLTGLYNEQFFGPGTRLTVL.

This clone showed up just a few times. The gene calls are TRBV9 and TRBJ2-1; 7 nucleotides agree with TRBD1. Germline assignment: CDR1 SGDLS and CDR2 YYNGEE. With V trimmed by 1 base and J by 8 bases, 6 bases remained unmatched. CDR3 length equals 14 residues. CDR3 coding DNA: TGTGCCAGCAGCGTATTAACAGGGGACCATGAGCAGTTCTTC. Its translation is CASSVLTGDHEQFF. The full variable domain, with the rest looked up from reference TRBV9 and TRBJ2-1, is DSGVTQTPKHLITATGQRVTLRCSPRSGDLSVYWYQQSLDQGLQFLIQYYNGEERAKGNILERFSAQQFPDLHSELNLSSLELGDSALYFCASSVLTGDHEQFFGPGTRLTVL.

This clone appeared a few times. CDR3 sequence reads: CASQRGGAHTDTQYF. DNA for the CDR3: TGTGCCAGCCAACGAGGGGGGGCCCACACAGATACGCAGTATTTT. J is TRBJ2-3 and V is TRBV6-5; D possibly corresponds to TRBD2 (7 bases). CDR1 and CDR2 (germline): MNHEY, SVGAGI. Deletions cut 8 bases from V and 2 bases from J, with 17 bases between. The CDR3 has 15 residues.